The following is a T cell receptor beta chain sequence with its context. The target antigen is unknown. The data stem from a study of cytomegalovirus exposure and HLA in healthy donors. Findings and limits, study-wide: It was confirmed in vitro that a few of the CMV-associated chains were specific for CMV antigens.

Sequencing used immunoSEQ multiplex PCR; TCRdb keeps in-frame clones, though not all of them. The sample carries 200,000 to 250,000 clones, over 80% recorded once. Separate from the approximately 720-subject first cohort was the approximately 120-subject validation cohort, to which the donors belonged. CDR1 and CDR2 (germline): ENHRY, SYGVKD. The CDR3 totals 14 residues. Trimming took off 6 bases at V and 2 bases at J, with 11 bases between the two ends. The specimen sequenced was PBMCs. This TCR was recovered from a woman aged 25 to 39 in good health and CMV-seropositive. The chain carries TRBV10-3 and TRBJ1-5; D possibly corresponds to TRBD1 (6 bases). The CDR3: CAISQGMGNQPQHF. CDR3 nucleotide sequence: TGTGCCATCAGCCAGGGGATGGGCAATCAGCCCCAGCATTTT.